This T cell receptor (beta chain) was sequenced for a study of T cells after yellow fever vaccination. Whole-study results and caveats: Only a small proportion of the clonotypes turned up in both the CD4 and the CD8 compartments, likely arising from convergent recombination.

TCRdb re-analysed the 5' RACE reads in MiXCR, keeping a single row per CDR3 protein. Of some 600,000 distinct CDR3 sequences listed, roughly a sixth are singletons. CDR1 SGHRS and CDR2 YFSETQ come from the germline V gene. Unmatched junction bases numbered 6, after V lost 0 bases and J lost 10 bases. The CDR3 is 14 amino acids. This clonotype was counted between two and nine times. Its antigen is currently unknown. This material consisted of PBMCs, taken more than 4 days after the first yellow fever vaccination. The sequence was collected from a man in his late teens or twenties who received the YFV17D yellow fever vaccine. This chain joins TRBV5-1 and TRBJ2-4; 8 bases fit TRBD2. The CDR3 bases are TGCGCCAGCAGCTTGGACGGGGGGGGCAAAATTCAGTACTTC. Translating gives CASSLDGGGKIQYF.